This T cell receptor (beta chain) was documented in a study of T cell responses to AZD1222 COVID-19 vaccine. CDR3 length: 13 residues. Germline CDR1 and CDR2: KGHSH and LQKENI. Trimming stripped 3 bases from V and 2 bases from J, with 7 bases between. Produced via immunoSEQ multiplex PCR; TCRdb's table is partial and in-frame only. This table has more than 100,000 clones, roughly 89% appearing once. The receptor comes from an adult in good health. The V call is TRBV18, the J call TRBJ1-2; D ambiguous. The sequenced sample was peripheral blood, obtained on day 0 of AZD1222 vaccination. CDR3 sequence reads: CASSPSHNYGYTF. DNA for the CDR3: TGTGCCAGCTCACCTAGCCACAACTATGGCTACACCTTC.